This T cell receptor beta chain was found in a study of blood T cell repertoires in COVID-19. CDR1 is ENHRY, CDR2 SYGVKD, per germline. The CDR3 consists of 14 residues. V dropped 5 bases and J dropped 4; count of bases not matched to a gene: 5. The cohort comprised adults aged roughly 18 to 95 years residing in under 30 US areas. The repertoire was sequenced with immunoSEQ multiplex PCR; TCRdb's copy has only in-frame clones and lacks some. The sample records 360,000 or so clones, about 90% being singletons. V usage is TRBV10-3 and J usage is TRBJ2-3; 8 positions match TRBD2. This clonotype was sampled from a young woman who had recovered from COVID-19. The sample taken for sequencing was PBMCs or T cells enriched from blood (not recorded which). In nucleotides, the CDR3 is TGTGCCATCAGTTCCTCAGCGGGGGCAGATACGCAGTATTTT. Its protein is CAISSSAGADTQYF.